This T cell receptor beta chain stems from a study of OX40 agonist ivuxolimab in advanced cancers. Study-level information: Under the entry rules, prior anti-PD-1, anti-PD-L1 or anti-CTLA-4 therapy was allowed, and more than 35% had some.

Repertoires were generated with immunoSEQ multiplex PCR, while TCRdb's copy carries only in-frame clones and drops some. This repertoire shows under 65,000 clones, around 93% found once; its top ten account for about 0.46%. Sequenced here: CD4+ or CD8+ T cells sorted from blood, sampled in a trial of the OX40 agonist ivuxolimab. This TCR was sampled from an adult with an advanced solid tumor such as melanoma, head and neck, liver or kidney cancer.

The CDR3 loop is CASRMDGRGGGYTF. CDR3 nucleotides: TGTGCCAGCAGAATGGACGGACGGGGAGGGGGCTACACCTTC. This chain connects TRBV6-5 to TRBJ1-2; no firm D call. Germline lookup yields CDR1 MNHEY and CDR2 SVGAGI. This CDR3 contains 14 residues. V was pared by 6 bases and J by 8 bases, with 19 bases between.